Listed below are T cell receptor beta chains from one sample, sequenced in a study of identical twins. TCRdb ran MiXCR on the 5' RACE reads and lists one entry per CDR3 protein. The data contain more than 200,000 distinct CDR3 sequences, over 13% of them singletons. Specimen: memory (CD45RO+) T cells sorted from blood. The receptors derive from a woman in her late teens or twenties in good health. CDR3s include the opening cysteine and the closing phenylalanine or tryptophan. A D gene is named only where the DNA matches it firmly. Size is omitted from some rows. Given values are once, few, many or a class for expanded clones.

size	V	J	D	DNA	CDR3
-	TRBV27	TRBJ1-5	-	TGTGCCAGCAGCGGACGCAGGGAACAGCCCCAGCATTTT	CASSGRREQPQHF
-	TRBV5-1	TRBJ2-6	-	TGCGCCAGCAGCCCTAGGGGATCTGGGGCCAACGTCCTGACTTTC	CASSPRGSGANVLTF
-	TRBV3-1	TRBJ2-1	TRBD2	TGTGCCAGCAGCCCCAGCGGGAGCCAGAGCTCCTACAATGAGCAGTTCTTC	CASSPSGSQSSYNEQFF
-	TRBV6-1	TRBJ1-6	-	TGTGCCAGCAGAACAGCCGCCTCCTATAATTCACCCCTCCACTTT	CASRTAASYNSPLHF
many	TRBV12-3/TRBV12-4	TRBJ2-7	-	TGTGCCAGCAGTACCCTCCAGGGCCTCTCCTACGAGCAGTACTTC	CASSTLQGLSYEQYF
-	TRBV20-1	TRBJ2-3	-	TGCAGTGCTAGAGATCCCTATCCAGATACGCAGTATTTT	CSARDPYPDTQYF
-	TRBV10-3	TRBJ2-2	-	TGTGCCATCAGGATGGGACCGAACACCGGGGAGCTGTTTTTT	CAIRMGPNTGELFF
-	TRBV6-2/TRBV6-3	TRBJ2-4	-	TGTGCCAGCAGTTACGGACACGGGGGTCAAAACATTCAGTACTTC	CASSYGHGGQNIQYF
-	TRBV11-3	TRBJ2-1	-	TGTGCCAGCAGCCGAAGCAGGGGTGCCCTTCCCAATGAGCAGTTCTTC	CASSRSRGALPNEQFF
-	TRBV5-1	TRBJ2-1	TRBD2	TGCGCCAGCAGCTTAAAGCGGGGGGAGAACAATGAGCAGTTCTTC	CASSLKRGENNEQFF
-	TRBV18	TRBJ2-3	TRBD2	TGTGCCAGCTCACCACCGGAGAGCGGGAGGGGGCTCGATACGCAGTATTTT	CASSPPESGRGLDTQYF
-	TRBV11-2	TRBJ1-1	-	TGTGCCAGCAGCTTAGAGTTCACTGAAGCTTTCTTT	CASSLEFTEAFF
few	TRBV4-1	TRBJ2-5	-	TGCGCCAGCAGCCAAGACAGGGAACCAGAGACCCAGTACTTC	CASSQDREPETQYF
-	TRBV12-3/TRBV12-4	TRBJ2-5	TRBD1	TGTGCCAGCAGATTTGGACAGGTAGAGACCCAGTACTTC	CASRFGQVETQYF
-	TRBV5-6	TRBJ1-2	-	TGTGCCAGCAGCGGAAAGAGCGGGACCTACTTCAACTATGGCTACACCTTC	CASSGKSGTYFNYGYTF
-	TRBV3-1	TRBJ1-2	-	TGTGCCAGCAGCCAAAGGGAGTGGGGCTACACCTTC	CASSQREWGYTF
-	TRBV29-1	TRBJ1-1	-	TGCAGTGCCGGCGGGGGGAACACTGAAGCTTTCTTT	CSAGGGNTEAFF
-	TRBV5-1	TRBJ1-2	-	TGCGCCAGCAGCTTTGGGCAGGGTTCCTATGGCTACACCTTC	CASSFGQGSYGYTF
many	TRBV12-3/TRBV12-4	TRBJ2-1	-	TGTGCCAGCAGTTTAAGGGGGGAGGGTCCCCAGTTCTTC	CASSLRGEGPQFF
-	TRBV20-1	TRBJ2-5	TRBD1	TGCAGTGCCAACCCGGGGCAGGGGGCGATAAGGGAGACCCAGTACTTC	CSANPGQGAIRETQYF
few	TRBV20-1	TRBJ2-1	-	TGCAGTGCTCCCGGCCCAAGCGGTCCCTACAATGAGCAGTTCTTC	CSAPGPSGPYNEQFF
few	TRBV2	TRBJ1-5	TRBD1	TGTGCCAGCAGGGGACAGGCTAGCAATCAGCCCCAGCATTTT	CASRGQASNQPQHF
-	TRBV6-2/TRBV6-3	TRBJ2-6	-	TGTGCCAGCACCGGGGGACAGCGATTCTCTGGGGCCAACGTCCTGACTTTC	CASTGGQRFSGANVLTF
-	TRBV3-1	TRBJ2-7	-	TGTGCCAGCAGCCAACAGCCCCCCTACGAGCAGTACTTC	CASSQQPPYEQYF
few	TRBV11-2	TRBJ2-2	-	TGTGCCAGCAGCTTTAGGGGGGCAACCGGGGAGCTGTTTTTT	CASSFRGATGELFF
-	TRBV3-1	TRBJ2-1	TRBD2	TGTGCCAGCAGCCCTAAACTAGCGGGGGCGCAGAATGAGCAGTTCTTC	CASSPKLAGAQNEQFF
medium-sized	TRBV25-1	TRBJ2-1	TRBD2	TGTGCCAGCACTGCGGGGGATGAGCAGTTCTTC	CASTAGDEQFF
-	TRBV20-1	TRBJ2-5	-	TGCAGTGCTAGTTGGCCAATCCAAGAGACCCAGTACTTC	CSASWPIQETQYF
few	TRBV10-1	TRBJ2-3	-	TGCGCCAGCAGTGAGATAGGGGGCACAGATACGCAGTATTTT	CASSEIGGTDTQYF
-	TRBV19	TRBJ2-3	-	TGTGCCAGTAGTAAGGCAGGAGGGAAGACAGATACGCAGTATTTT	CASSKAGGKTDTQYF
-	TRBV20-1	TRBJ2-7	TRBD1	TGCAGTGCTAAAGTGCGCAGGGGGCTGGAGCAGTACTTC	CSAKVRRGLEQYF
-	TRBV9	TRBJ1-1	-	TGTGCCAGCAGCGTAGATCCGGGCTTGAACACTGAAGCTTTCTTT	CASSVDPGLNTEAFF
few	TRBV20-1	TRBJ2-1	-	TGCAGTCAGGGCTCCTACAATGAGCAGTTCTTC	CSQGSYNEQFF
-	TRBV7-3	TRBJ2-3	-	TGTGCCAGGGCGCGGGCTAGCACAGATACGCAGTATTTT	CARARASTDTQYF
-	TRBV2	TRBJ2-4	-	TGTGCCAGCACCGTAACAGTAGCCAAAAACATTCAGTACTTC	CASTVTVAKNIQYF
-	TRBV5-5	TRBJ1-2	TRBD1	TGTGCCAGCAGCTTGCAAGGGACAGATTACTATGGCTACACCTTC	CASSLQGTDYYGYTF
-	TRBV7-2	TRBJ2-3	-	TGTGCCAGCAGCTGGTCCAGCCGAAGCACAGATACGCAGTATTTT	CASSWSSRSTDTQYF
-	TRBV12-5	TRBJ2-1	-	TGTGCTAGTGGGGGGGGCGGGGCCTACAATGAGCAGTTCTTC	CASGGGGAYNEQFF
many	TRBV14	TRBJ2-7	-	TGTGCCAGCAGCCCCCTGGGGTACGAGCAGTACTTC	CASSPLGYEQYF
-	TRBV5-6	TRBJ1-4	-	TGTGCCAGCAGCTTGCTCCTTTCGGAAAAACTGTTTTTT	CASSLLLSEKLFF
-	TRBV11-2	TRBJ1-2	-	TGTGCCAGCAGCCCCAGGGGAAGGGGTAGATATGGCTACACCTTC	CASSPRGRGRYGYTF
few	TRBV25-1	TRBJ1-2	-	TGTGCCAGCAGTGACTTTTCAGGGAAAGACTATGGCTACACCTTC	CASSDFSGKDYGYTF
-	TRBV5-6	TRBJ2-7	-	TGTGCCAGCAGCTGGCAGCCCACCTACGAGCAGTACTTC	CASSWQPTYEQYF
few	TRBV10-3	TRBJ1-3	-	TGTGCCATCAGTCCGACTTTGAGCTCTGGAAACACCATATATTTT	CAISPTLSSGNTIYF
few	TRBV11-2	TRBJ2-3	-	TGTGCCAGCAGCCCGCAGGGAGCAGATACGCAGTATTTT	CASSPQGADTQYF
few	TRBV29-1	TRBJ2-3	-	TGCAGCGTTGAAGGCGGGGACACAGATACGCAGTATTTT	CSVEGGDTDTQYF
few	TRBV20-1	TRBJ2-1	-	TGCAGTGCCGGGGCCGGATGGGGTATGAAAAATGAGCAGTTCTTC	CSAGAGWGMKNEQFF
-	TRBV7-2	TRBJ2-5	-	TGTGCCAGCTCCAGACAAGTCGGCGAGACCCAGTACTTC	CASSRQVGETQYF
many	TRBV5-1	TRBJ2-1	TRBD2	TGCGCCAGCGGGAAAACCGGGACTAGCGGTTACAATGAGCAGTTCTTC	CASGKTGTSGYNEQFF
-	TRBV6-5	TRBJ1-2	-	TGTGCCAGCAGTTCTTGGGAGAACTATGGCTACACCTTC	CASSSWENYGYTF
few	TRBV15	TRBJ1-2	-	TGTGCCACCAGCAGAGGGACGGATCTATTCGGCTACACCTTC	CATSRGTDLFGYTF
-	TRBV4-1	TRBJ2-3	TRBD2	TGCGCCAGCAGCCAAGATGTCTCCCGGGAGGGCTCAGTTTGGACAGATACGCAGTATTTT	CASSQDVSREGSVWTDTQYF
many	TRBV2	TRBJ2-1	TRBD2	TGTGCCAGCAGGGAGGGGACTAGCTCGCGGGGAGCCCAGTTCTTC	CASREGTSSRGAQFF
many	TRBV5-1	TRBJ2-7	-	TGCGCCAGCAGCGCACAGGGCTACGAGCAGTACTTC	CASSAQGYEQYF
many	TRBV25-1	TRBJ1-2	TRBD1	TGTGCCAGCAGTGTCACGGGACAGGGAGACTATGGCTACACCTTC	CASSVTGQGDYGYTF
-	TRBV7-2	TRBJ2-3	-	TGTGCCAGCAGCTTAAAGACTAGTAGCACAGATACGCAGTATTTT	CASSLKTSSTDTQYF
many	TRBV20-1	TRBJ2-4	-	TGCAGTGCTAGGAGAGGGGTCGACATTCAGTACTTC	CSARRGVDIQYF